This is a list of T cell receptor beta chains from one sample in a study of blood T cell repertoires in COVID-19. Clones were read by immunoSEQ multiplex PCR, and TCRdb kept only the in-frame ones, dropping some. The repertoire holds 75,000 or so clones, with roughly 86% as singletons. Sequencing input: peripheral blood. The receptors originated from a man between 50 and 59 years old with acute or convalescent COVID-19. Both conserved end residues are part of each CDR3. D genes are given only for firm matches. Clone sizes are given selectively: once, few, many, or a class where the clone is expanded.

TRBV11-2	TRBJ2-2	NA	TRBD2	TGTGCCAGCAGCTTAGCGGTGACTAGCCATTCCGGGGAGCTGTTTTTT	CASSLAVTSHSGELFF
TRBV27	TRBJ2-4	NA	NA	TGTGCCAGCAGCCTCAGACAGGGAGGAAAAAACATTCAGTACTTC	CASSLRQGGKNIQYF
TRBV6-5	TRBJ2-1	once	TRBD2	TGTGCCAGCAGTTACGGCGGGGGGGCGTATAATGAGCAGTTCTTC	CASSYGGGAYNEQFF
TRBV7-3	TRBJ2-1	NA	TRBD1	TGTGCCAGCAGCTTAAGGCCGGACAGGGTCAGCAATGAGCAGTTCTTC	CASSLRPDRVSNEQFF
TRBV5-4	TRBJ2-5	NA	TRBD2	TGTGCCAGCAGCCCACGGGGGAGGGGATTCCAAGAGACCCAGTACTTC	CASSPRGRGFQETQYF
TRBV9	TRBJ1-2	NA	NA	TGTGCCAGCAGCGTAGGGGGAGGGGACTATGGCTACACCTTC	CASSVGGGDYGYTF
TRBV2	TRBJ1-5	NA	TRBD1	TGTGCCAGCAGTGGACAGGGCTTTAGCAATCAGCCCCAGCATTTT	CASSGQGFSNQPQHF
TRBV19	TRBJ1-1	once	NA	TGTGCCAGTACCCGCGTGGGACAGAACACTGAAGCTTTCTTT	CASTRVGQNTEAFF
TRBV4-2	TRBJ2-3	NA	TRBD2	TGTGCCAGCAGCCGACAAAGCGGGGCGGGGGGGCATCCAGATACGCAGTATTTT	CASSRQSGAGGHPDTQYF
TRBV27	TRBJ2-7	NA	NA	TGTGCCAGCGGGTCCTTCAGGGAATCCTACGAGCAGTACTTC	CASGSFRESYEQYF
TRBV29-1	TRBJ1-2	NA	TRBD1	TGCAGCGTTGACGAACGGGACAGGGTGGGCTACACCTTC	CSVDERDRVGYTF
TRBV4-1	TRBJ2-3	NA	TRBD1	TGCGCCAGCAGCCAAACCTTGACAGGGGGCCGCACAGATACGCAGTATTTT	CASSQTLTGGRTDTQYF
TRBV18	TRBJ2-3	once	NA	TGTGCCAGCTCACCACTAACTAGCAGTACAGATACGCAGTATTTT	CASSPLTSSTDTQYF
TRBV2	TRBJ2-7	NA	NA	TGTGCCAGCAGTTCGTCAGGGGACTACGAGCAGTACTTC	CASSSSGDYEQYF
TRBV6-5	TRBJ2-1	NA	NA	TGTGCCAGCAATCGGGGTACCTACAATGAGCAGTTCTTC	CASNRGTYNEQFF
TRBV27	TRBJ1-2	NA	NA	TGTGCCAGCGGAGGGGCGCCGACCTATGGCTACACCTTC	CASGGAPTYGYTF
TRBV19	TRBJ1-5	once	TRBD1	TGTGCCAGTAAAAGGACAGGAGGGGATCAGCCCCAGCATTTT	CASKRTGGDQPQHF
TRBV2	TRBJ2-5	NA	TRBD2	TGTGCCAGCAGTGCCCTAGGACTAGCGGGGGCAGAGACCCAGTACTTC	CASSALGLAGAETQYF
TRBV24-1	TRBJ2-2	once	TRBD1	TGTGCCACCAGTGATTTAGACAGGGTCTCCGGGGAGCTGTTTTTT	CATSDLDRVSGELFF
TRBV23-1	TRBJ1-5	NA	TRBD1	TGCGCCAGCAGCGGAACAGGGGAGAGACAGCCCCAGCATTTT	CASSGTGERQPQHF
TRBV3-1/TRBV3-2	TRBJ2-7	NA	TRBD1	TGTGCCAGCAGCCAAGAGAGGGACAGGGTTTACGAGCAGTACTTC	CASSQERDRVYEQYF
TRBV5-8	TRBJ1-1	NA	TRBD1	TGTGCCAGCAGCCTGGACAGGGTAACTGAAGCTTTCTTT	CASSLDRVTEAFF
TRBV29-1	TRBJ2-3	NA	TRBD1	TGCAGCGTCTCTCCGGACAGGGTCCCAGATACGCAGTATTTT	CSVSPDRVPDTQYF
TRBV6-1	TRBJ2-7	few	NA	TGTGCCAGCAGTGAAGTAGTGGACGAGCAGTACTTC	CASSEVVDEQYF
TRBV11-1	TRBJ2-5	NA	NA	TGTGCCAGCAGCCCCTACTCGGGTGGCATGGAGACCCAGTACTTC	CASSPYSGGMETQYF
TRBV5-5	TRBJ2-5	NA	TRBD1	TGTGCCAGCAGCTTAGAAACCGGGACAGATGAAGAGACCCAGTACTTC	CASSLETGTDEETQYF
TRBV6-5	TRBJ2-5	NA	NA	TGTGCCAGCCGCCCGAGGGGGGGCGATGAGACCCAGTACTTC	CASRPRGGDETQYF
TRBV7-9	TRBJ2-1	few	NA	TGTGCCAGCAGCTCTCAACAGGGAAGTCAGTTCTTC	CASSSQQGSQFF
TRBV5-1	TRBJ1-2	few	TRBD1	TGCGCCAGCAGCGTGGGACAGGGAGGCTATGGCTACACCTTC	CASSVGQGGYGYTF
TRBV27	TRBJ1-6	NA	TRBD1	TGTGCCAGCAGTTCCTGGGACAGGGTAACCTATAATTCACCCCTCCACTTT	CASSSWDRVTYNSPLHF
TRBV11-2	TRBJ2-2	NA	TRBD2	TGTGCCAGCAGCTTAGGAGGGCGGGGGACCAACACCGGGGAGCTGTTTTTT	CASSLGGRGTNTGELFF
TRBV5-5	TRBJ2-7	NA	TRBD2	TGTGCCAGCAGCTCCGGACTAGCGGGAGCCTACGAGCAGTACTTC	CASSSGLAGAYEQYF
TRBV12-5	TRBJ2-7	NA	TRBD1	TGTGCTAGTGGTGTGGGGACAGGGGCCTACGAGCAGTACTTC	CASGVGTGAYEQYF
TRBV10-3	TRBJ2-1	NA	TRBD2	TGTGCCATCAGGGATACTAGCGGGGTGTCCTACAATGAGCAGTTCTTC	CAIRDTSGVSYNEQFF
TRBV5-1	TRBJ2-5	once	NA	TGCGCCAGCAGCCCCACTACAGGGTTACAAGAGACCCAGTACTTC	CASSPTTGLQETQYF